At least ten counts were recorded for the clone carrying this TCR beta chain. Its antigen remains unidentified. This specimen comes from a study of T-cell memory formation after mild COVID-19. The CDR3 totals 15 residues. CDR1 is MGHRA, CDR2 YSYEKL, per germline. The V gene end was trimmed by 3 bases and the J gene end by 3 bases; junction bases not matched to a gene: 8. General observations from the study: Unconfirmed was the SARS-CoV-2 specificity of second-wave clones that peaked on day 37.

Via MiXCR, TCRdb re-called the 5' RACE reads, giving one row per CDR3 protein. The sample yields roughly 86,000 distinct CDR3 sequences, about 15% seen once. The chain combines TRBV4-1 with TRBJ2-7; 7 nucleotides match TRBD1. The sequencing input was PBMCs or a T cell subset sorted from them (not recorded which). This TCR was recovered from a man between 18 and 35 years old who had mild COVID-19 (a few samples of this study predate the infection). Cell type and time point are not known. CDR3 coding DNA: TGCGCCAGCAGCCACCTGCCTGGGACAGACTACGAGCAGTACTTC. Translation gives CASSHLPGTDYEQYF.